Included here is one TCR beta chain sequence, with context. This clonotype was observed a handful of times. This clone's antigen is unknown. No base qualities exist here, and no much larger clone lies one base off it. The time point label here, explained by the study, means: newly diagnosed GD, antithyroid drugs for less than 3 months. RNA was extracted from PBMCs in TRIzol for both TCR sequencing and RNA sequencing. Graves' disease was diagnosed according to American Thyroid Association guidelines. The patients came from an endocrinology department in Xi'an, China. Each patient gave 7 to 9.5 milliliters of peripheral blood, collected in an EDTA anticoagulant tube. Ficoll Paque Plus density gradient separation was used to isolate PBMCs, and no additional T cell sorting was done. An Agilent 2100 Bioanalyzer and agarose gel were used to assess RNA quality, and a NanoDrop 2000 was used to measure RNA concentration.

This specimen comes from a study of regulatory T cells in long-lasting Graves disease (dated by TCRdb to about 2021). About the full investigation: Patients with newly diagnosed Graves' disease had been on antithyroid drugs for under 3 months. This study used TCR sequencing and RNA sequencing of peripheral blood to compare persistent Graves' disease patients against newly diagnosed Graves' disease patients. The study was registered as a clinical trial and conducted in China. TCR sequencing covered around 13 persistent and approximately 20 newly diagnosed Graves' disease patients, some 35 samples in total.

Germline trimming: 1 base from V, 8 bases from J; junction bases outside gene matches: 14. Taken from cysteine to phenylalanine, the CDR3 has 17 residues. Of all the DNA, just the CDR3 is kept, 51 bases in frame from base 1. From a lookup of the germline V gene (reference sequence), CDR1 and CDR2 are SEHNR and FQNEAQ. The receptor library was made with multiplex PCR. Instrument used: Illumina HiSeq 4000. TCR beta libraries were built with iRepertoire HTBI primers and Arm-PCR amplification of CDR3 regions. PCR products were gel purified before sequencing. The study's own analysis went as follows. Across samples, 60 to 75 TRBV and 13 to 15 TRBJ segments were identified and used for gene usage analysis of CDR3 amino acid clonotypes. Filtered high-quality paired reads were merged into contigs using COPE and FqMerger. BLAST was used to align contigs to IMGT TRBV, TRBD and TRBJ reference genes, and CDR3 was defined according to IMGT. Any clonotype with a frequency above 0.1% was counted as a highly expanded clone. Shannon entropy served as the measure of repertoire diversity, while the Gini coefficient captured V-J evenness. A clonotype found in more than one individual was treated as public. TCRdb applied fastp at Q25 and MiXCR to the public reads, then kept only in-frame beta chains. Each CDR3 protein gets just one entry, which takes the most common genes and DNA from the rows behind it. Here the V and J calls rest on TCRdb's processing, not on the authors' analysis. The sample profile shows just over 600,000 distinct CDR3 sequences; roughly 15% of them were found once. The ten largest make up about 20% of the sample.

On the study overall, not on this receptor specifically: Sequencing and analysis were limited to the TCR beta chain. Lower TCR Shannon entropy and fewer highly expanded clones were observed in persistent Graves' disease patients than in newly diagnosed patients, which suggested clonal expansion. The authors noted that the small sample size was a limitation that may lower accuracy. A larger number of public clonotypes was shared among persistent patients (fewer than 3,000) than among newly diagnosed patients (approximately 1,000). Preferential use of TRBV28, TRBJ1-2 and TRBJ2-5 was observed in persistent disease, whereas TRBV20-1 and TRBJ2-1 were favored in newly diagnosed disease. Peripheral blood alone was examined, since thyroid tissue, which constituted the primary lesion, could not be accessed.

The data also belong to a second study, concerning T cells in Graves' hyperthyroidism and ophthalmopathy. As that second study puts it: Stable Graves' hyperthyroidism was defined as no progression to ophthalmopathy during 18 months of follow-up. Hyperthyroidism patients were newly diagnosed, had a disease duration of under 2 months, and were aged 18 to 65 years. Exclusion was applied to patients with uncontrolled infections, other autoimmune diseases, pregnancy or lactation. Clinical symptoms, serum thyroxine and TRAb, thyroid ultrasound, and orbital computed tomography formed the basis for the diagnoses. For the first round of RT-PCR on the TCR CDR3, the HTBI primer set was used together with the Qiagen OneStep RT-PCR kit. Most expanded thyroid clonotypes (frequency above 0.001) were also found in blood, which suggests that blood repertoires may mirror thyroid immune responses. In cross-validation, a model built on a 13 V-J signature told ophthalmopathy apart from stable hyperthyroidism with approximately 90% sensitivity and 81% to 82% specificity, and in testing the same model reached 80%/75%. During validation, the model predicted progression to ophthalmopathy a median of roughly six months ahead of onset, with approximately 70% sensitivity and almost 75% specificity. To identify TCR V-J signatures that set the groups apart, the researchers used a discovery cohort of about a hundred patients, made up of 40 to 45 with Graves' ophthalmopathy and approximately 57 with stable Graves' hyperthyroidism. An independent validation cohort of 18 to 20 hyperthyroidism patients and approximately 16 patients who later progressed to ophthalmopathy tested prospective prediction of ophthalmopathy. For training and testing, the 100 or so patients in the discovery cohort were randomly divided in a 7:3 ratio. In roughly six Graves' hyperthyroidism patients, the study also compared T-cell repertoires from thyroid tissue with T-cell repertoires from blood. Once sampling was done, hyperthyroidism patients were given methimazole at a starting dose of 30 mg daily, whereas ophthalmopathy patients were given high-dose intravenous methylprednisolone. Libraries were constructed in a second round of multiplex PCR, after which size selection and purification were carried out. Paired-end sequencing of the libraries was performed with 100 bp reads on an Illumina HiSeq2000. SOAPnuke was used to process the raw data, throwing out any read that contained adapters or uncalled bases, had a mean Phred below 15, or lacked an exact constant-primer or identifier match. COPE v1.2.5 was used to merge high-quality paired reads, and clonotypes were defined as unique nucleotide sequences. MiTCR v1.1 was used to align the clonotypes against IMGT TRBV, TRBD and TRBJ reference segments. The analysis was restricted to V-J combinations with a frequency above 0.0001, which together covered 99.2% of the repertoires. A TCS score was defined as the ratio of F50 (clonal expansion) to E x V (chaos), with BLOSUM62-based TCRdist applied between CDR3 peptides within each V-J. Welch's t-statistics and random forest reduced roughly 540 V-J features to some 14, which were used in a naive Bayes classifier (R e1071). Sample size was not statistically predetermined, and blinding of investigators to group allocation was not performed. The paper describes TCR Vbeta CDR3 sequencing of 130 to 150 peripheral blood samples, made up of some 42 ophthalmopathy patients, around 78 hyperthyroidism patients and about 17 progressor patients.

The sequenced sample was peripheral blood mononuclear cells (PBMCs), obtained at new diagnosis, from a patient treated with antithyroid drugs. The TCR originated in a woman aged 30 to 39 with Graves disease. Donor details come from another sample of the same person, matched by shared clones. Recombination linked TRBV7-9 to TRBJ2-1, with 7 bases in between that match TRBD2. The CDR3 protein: CASSLGPRLAVGDEQFF. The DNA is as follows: TGTGCCAGCAGCTTAGGGCCCCGTCTAGCGGTGGGCGATGAGCAGTTCTTC.